The 21 T cell receptor beta chains listed next were all sequenced from one sample in a study of cytomegalovirus exposure and HLA in healthy donors. The study ran its PCR with 60 Vbeta and 13 Jbeta primers. The method was immunoSEQ multiplex PCR; TCRdb's version includes in-frame clones alone and lacks a portion of them. The table shows 140,000 to 150,000 clones, with roughly 80% occurring only once. Sequences were obtained from PBMCs. Source of these receptors: a woman aged 40 to 55 in good health and CMV-seropositive.

This clone was seen once. This chain uses TRBV6-4 with TRBJ2-3; TRBD1 might be the D (5 bases). The germline V gene encodes CDR1 MRHNA and CDR2 SNTAGT. The length of the CDR3 is 14 residues. The germline V and J ends were trimmed by 2 bases and 2 bases, with 8 bases remaining between them. The CDR3 loop reads CASSDGATTDTQYF. The CDR3 bases are TGTGCCAGCAGTGACGGGGCTACCACAGATACGCAGTATTTT.

This clone was recorded only once. The chain couples TRBV15 to TRBJ1-5; TRBD1 is a possible D gene (5 bases). Trimming took 6 bases from V and 6 from J, leaving 18 bases between them. The germline CDR1 and CDR2 sequences are LNHNV and YYDKDF (reference sequence). The CDR3 covers 15 residues. The CDR3 coding sequence is TGTGCCACCAGTGTTAGCCAGGGTGACTCTCAGCCCCAGCATTTT. Its translation: CATSVSQGDSQPQHF.

The CDR3 nucleotides read TGTGCCAGCTCACCCGCGGGTACTCTTAACTATGGCTACACCTTC. Protein: CASSPAGTLNYGYTF. The chain is built from TRBV18 and TRBJ1-2; no clear D gene. This CDR3 contains 15 residues. Germline V gene sequence: CDR1 KGHSH, CDR2 LQKENI. The V gene lost 3 bases and the J gene lost 1 base, with 12 bases spanning the gap.

This clone came up a few times. The chain recombines TRBV5-4 with TRBJ2-2; weak D call: TRBD2 (5 bases). This CDR3 is 14 amino acids long. Germline loops: CDR1 SGHNT, CDR2 YYREEE (reference sequence). Trimming removed 5 bases at V and 7 bases at J, with 15 bases between. CDR3 protein: CASRGKSAGGELFF. The CDR3 nucleotides read TGTGCCAGCAGGGGAAAGTCGGCGGGCGGGGAGCTGTTTTTT.

As regards this clone: Other DNA sequences in this specimen translate into the identical CDR3. The chain joins TRBV2 to TRBJ2-2, with 9 bases that match TRBD1. CDR1 is SNHLY, CDR2 FYNNEI, per germline. The junction had 3 bases not matched to a gene; V was cut back by 5 bases and J by 5 bases. There are 14 residues in the CDR3. CDR3 nucleotides: TGTGCCAGCAGTTCAGGGACAGGGACCGGGGAGCTGTTTTTT. This encodes CASSSGTGTGELFF.

The rearrangement uses TRBV6-1 and TRBJ2-5; D is perhaps TRBD1 (6 bases). The CDR3 is 13 residues long. With 4 bases removed from V and 4 bases from J, the gap between germline ends came to 10 bases. Germline values: CDR1 MNHNS, CDR2 SASEGT. The CDR3 loop is CASSVTGLETQYF. As DNA, the CDR3 is TGTGCCAGCAGTGTCACAGGGCTAGAGACCCAGTACTTC.

A note on this clone: Other DNA variants within this sample encode the same CDR3. This chain links TRBV4-1 with TRBJ2-2; TRBD2 matches at 7 bases. The CDR3 is 19 residues long. Losses at the gene ends were 0 bases for V and 4 bases for J; bases not matched to a gene: 14. The germline CDR1 and CDR2 sequences are MGHRA and YSYEKL. The CDR3 DNA sequence: TGCGCCAGCAGCCAAGAAGGCGCGGGAGAATCACTTTCCACCGGGGAGCTGTTTTTT. The encoded protein is CASSQEGAGESLSTGELFF.

The rearrangement joins TRBV14 to TRBJ2-7, with a tentative D call TRBD2 (5 bases). The V end lost 4 bases, the J end lost 5 bases, and 12 bases lay between the germline ends. Germline CDR1 SGHDN, CDR2 FVKESK. The CDR3 spans 13 residues. In nucleotides, the CDR3 is TGTGCCAGCAGCCCCAGACCCGGGAACGAGCAGTACTTC. Translated, it gives CASSPRPGNEQYF.

The V and J genes are TRBV5-5 and TRBJ1-5; tentatively, D is TRBD1 (5 bases). Germline loops: CDR1 SGHKS, CDR2 YYEKEE (reference sequence). The CDR3 loop spans 16 amino acids. The V and J ends lost 0 bases and 9 bases respectively, with 19 bases between them. The CDR3 DNA reads TGTGCCAGCAGCTTGGCCTTGGGTCCCCAGGGAACGCCCCAGCATTTT. This gives the protein CASSLALGPQGTPQHF.

The chain employs TRBV20-1 and TRBJ2-1; D is undetermined. CDR1 is DFQATT and CDR2 is SNEGSKA in the germline V gene (reference sequence). The CDR3 has 11 residues. V lost 4 bases and J lost 9, with 10 bases in between. In DNA, the CDR3 is TGCAGTGCTAAATCTAGTGGTGAGCAGTTCTTC. Amino acid sequence: CSAKSSGEQFF.

This clone appeared a single time. V gene TRBV6-1 combines with J gene TRBJ1-2; unclear D gene. V was clipped by 5 bases and J by 6 bases, with 16 bases between them. Germline CDR1 reads MNHNS; CDR2 reads SASEGT. This CDR3 spans 14 amino acids. Here the CDR3 DNA reads TGTGCCAGCAGTTCATCTTGGGAGGTTCATGGCTACACCTTC. It specifies CASSSSWEVHGYTF.

The chain combines TRBV7-3 with TRBJ2-5, with TRBD2 matching over 10 bases. Germline assignment: CDR1 SGHTA and CDR2 FQGTGA. There are 19 residues in the CDR3. V shed 0 bases and J 5 bases; nucleotides not matched to a gene: 15. The CDR3 coding sequence is TGTGCCAGCAGCTTAACGAGGGAGGGGCTAGCGGGGGCTCTGGAGACCCAGTACTTC. Protein product: CASSLTREGLAGALETQYF.

Comments on this clone: Other DNA variants within this sample encode the same CDR3. This chain joins TRBV5-6 and TRBJ2-3, with 9 positions matching TRBD2. CDR1 is SGHDT and CDR2 is YYEEEE in the germline V gene. The CDR3 length is 18 residues. Trimming removed 3 bases from V and 4 bases from J; junction bases left unmatched: 15. CDR3 DNA: TGTGCCAGCAGCTGGAGAGGGGGGCGCCTAGCGGGATCAGATACGCAGTATTTT. It codes for CASSWRGGRLAGSDTQYF.

V and J are TRBV5-5 and TRBJ1-5, with D perhaps TRBD1 (6 bases). The germline V gene encodes CDR1 SGHKS and CDR2 YYEKEE (reference sequence). Trimming removed 4 bases at V and 1 base at J, with 12 bases between. This CDR3 has 15 residues. In DNA form, the CDR3 reads TGTGCCAGCAGCCTCGGGGGGCCCAGCAATCAGCCCCAGCATTTT. It encodes CASSLGGPSNQPQHF. The entire variable domain, with the rest obtained from reference TRBV5-5 and TRBJ1-5, is as follows: DAGVTQSPTHLIKTRGQQVTLRCSPISGHKSVSWYQQVLGQGPQFIFQYYEKEERGRGNFPDRFSARQFPNYSSELNVNALLLGDSALYLCASSLGGPSNQPQHFGDGTRLSIL.

The gene calls are TRBV6-5 and TRBJ2-1, with a possible D match to TRBD1 (5 bases). Between the trimmed V and J ends, which lost 8 bases and 8 bases, there was a span of 13 bases. The CDR3 length is 12 residues. The germline gives CDR1 MNHEY, CDR2 SVGAGI. This CDR3 reads CASQGAPHEQFF. For the CDR3, the DNA is TGTGCCAGCCAAGGGGCTCCCCATGAGCAGTTCTTC.

This clone has only a few counts. The chain couples TRBV28 to TRBJ2-7, with a tentative D call TRBD1 (5 bases). V dropped 6 bases and J dropped 4 bases, with 19 bases sitting between them. This CDR3 spans 15 amino acids. Looked up from germline, CDR1 is MDHEN and CDR2 is SYDVKM. The CDR3, as DNA: TGTGCCAGCAGGAAATCAGGGAACATTCGATACGAGCAGTACTTC. Protein product: CASRKSGNIRYEQYF. Supplemented by reference TRBV28 and TRBJ2-7, the full variable domain reads DVKVTQSSRYLVKRTGEKVFLECVQDMDHENMFWYRQDPGLGLRLIYFSYDVKMKEKGDIPEGYSVSREKKERFSLILESASTNQTSMYLCASRKSGNIRYEQYFGPGTRLTVT.

The chain carries TRBV10-3 and TRBJ1-2, with TRBD1 identical over 7 bases. CDR1 is ENHRY, CDR2 SYGVKD, per germline. V lost 5 bases to trimming and J lost 6 bases; unmatched junction nucleotides: 15. The CDR3 consists of 16 residues. Here the CDR3 reads CAISPGQSRRGDGYTF. As DNA, the CDR3 is TGTGCCATCAGTCCGGGACAGAGCCGACGAGGGGATGGCTACACCTTC.

This clone was found once. This rearrangement joins TRBV19 to TRBJ2-7; a possible D gene is TRBD1 (6 bases). CDR1 is LNHDA, CDR2 SQIVND, per germline (reference sequence). This CDR3 region has 16 residues. Deletions cut 10 bases from V and 3 bases from J, with 25 bases between. The CDR3 DNA reads TGTGCCACCGCGTTGAGAGGGACAACCCCCCTCTACGAGCAGTACTTC. This translates into CATALRGTTPLYEQYF. Full variable domain (missing parts from reference TRBV19 and TRBJ2-7): DGGITQSPKYLFRKEGQNVTLSCEQNLNHDAMYWYRQDPGQGLRLIYYSQIVNDFQKGDIAEGYSVSREKKESFPLTVTSAQKNPTAFYLCATALRGTTPLYEQYFGPGTRLTVT.

The chain employs TRBV18 and TRBJ1-2, with 9 bases that match TRBD1. Germline loops: CDR1 KGHSH, CDR2 LQKENI. Trimming cost V 2 bases and J 4 bases; bases outside gene matches: 2. This CDR3 is built from 14 residues. The CDR3 nucleotides read TGTGCCAGCTCACCAGGACAGGGGTTCTATGGCTACACCTTC. Protein: CASSPGQGFYGYTF.

The chain has TRBV9 and TRBJ2-7, with 10 bases aligning to TRBD2. Germline V gene data show CDR1 as SGDLS and CDR2 as YYNGEE. With V trimmed by 3 bases and J by 0 bases, 3 bases remained unmatched. The CDR3 runs to 15 residues. CDR3 DNA: TGTGCCAGCAGCGAGGGACTAGCGATCTCCTACGAGCAGTACTTC. Amino acid sequence: CASSEGLAISYEQYF.

V is TRBV2 and J is TRBJ2-7; 10 bases fit TRBD1. V lost 3 bases to trimming and J lost 1 base; unmatched junction nucleotides: 6. The germline gives CDR1 SNHLY, CDR2 FYNNEI. The CDR3 length is 16 residues. CDR3 region: CASSEVRGQGSYEQYF. For the CDR3, the DNA is TGTGCCAGCAGTGAGGTGCGGGGACAGGGGTCCTACGAGCAGTACTTC. The variable domain in full, with the rest retrieved from reference TRBV2 and TRBJ2-7, is EPEVTQTPSHQVTQMGQEVILRCVPISNHLYFYWYRQILGQKVEFLVSFYNNEISEKSEIFDDQFSVERPDGSNFTLKIRSTKLEDSAMYFCASSEVRGQGSYEQYFGPGTRLTVT.